These 20 T cell receptor beta chains were all obtained from the same sample, sequenced in a study of blood T cell repertoires in COVID-19. Clones were read by immunoSEQ multiplex PCR, and TCRdb kept only the in-frame ones, dropping some. The sample lists hundreds of thousands of clones; about 83% were seen once. What was sequenced was PBMCs or T cells enriched from blood (not recorded which). The receptors originated from a woman aged 40 to 50 who had been exposed to COVID-19.

This clone showed up just once. V usage is TRBV20-1 and J usage is TRBJ1-5; a possible D gene is TRBD1 (5 bases). Between the trimmed V and J ends, which lost 3 bases and 3 bases, there was a span of 15 bases. CDR1 and CDR2 (germline): DFQATT, SNEGSKA (reference sequence). The CDR3 contains 15 residues. As DNA, the CDR3 is TGCAGTGCTAGTTCCGGGGGGATTGACAATCAGCCCCAGCATTTT. This codes for CSASSGGIDNQPQHF.

This clone was picked up a small number of times. V gene TRBV6-5 combines with J gene TRBJ1-1, with D possibly matching TRBD1 (6 bases). From germline, CDR1 is MNHEY and CDR2 SVGAGI. The CDR3 covers 13 residues. V dropped 6 bases and J dropped 3 bases, with 11 bases sitting between them. The CDR3 DNA follows: TGTGCCAGCAGCCCAGGGGTGTACACTGAAGCTTTCTTT. Translation: CASSPGVYTEAFF.

The chain has TRBV7-9 and TRBJ2-5, with 7 nucleotides matching TRBD1. J lost 4 bases, V lost 5 bases, and 10 bases had no gene match. CDR1 is SEHNR, CDR2 FQNEAQ, per germline (reference sequence). The CDR3 totals 15 residues. The chain's CDR3 is CASSPAGSGGETQYF. DNA of the CDR3: TGTGCCAGCAGCCCAGCCGGGTCAGGGGGAGAGACCCAGTACTTC.

The rearrangement uses TRBV5-1 and TRBJ2-5; 12 positions agree with TRBD2. The V and J ends lost 5 bases and 5 bases, in that order; junction bases with no gene match: 4. CDR3 size: 14 residues. CDR1 and CDR2 from the germline V gene are SGHRS and YFSETQ. CDR3 bases: TGCGCCAGCAGACCTACTAGCGGGGGGGAGACCCAGTACTTC. This codes for CASRPTSGGETQYF.

The chain is built from TRBV27 and TRBJ2-1, with 12 bases lining up with TRBD2. Per the germline V gene, CDR1 is MNHEY and CDR2 is SMNVEV (reference sequence). The CDR3 sequence is 17 residues long. The V gene end was trimmed by 0 bases and the J gene end by 8 bases; junction bases not matched to a gene: 8. CDR3 in amino acids: CASSLSLSLAGGHEQFF. CDR3 sequence (DNA): TGTGCCAGCAGTTTATCGTTAAGTCTAGCGGGGGGGCATGAGCAGTTCTTC.

This clone has a count of ten or more. In nucleotides, the CDR3 is TGTGCCAGCAGTTTTTCGGTCTCGGAGACAGTAAATGAAAAACTGTTTTTT. Translated, it gives CASSFSVSETVNEKLFF. The rearrangement joins TRBV27 to TRBJ1-4; perhaps TRBD1 as D (5 bases). Trimming shortened V by 3 bases and J by 5 bases, and 19 bases separated the two germline ends. CDR1 MNHEY and CDR2 SMNVEV come from the germline V gene (reference sequence). The CDR3 extends over 17 amino acids.

V is TRBV2 and J is TRBJ1-2; TRBD1 aligns across 7 bases. Germline values: CDR1 SNHLY, CDR2 FYNNEI. The CDR3 runs to 13 residues. V shed 6 bases and J 12 bases; nucleotides not matched to a gene: 13. CDR3 region: CASSPWTGTQNTF. DNA of the CDR3: TGTGCCAGCAGCCCCTGGACAGGAACCCAGAACACCTTC.

The chain is built from TRBV15 and TRBJ1-1; D is possibly TRBD1 (6 bases). CDR3 size: 16 residues. Germline CDR1 is LNHNV and CDR2 is YYDKDF (reference sequence). Trimming removed 1 base at V and 2 bases at J, with 14 bases between. Here the CDR3 reads CATSRVGRGRNTEAFF. In DNA, the CDR3 is TGTGCCACCAGCAGAGTTGGGCGGGGGCGAAACACTGAAGCTTTCTTT.

This chain joins TRBV27 and TRBJ2-5; 10 bases fit TRBD2. Germline V CDR1 and CDR2: MNHEY, SMNVEV (reference sequence). Trimming removed 5 bases from V and 1 base from J; junction bases left unmatched: 7. The CDR3 sequence is 16 residues long. CDR3 residues: CASSAPQRGGQETQYF. The CDR3 region has the DNA TGTGCCAGCAGTGCCCCGCAGCGGGGGGGCCAAGAGACCCAGTACTTC.

The chain combines TRBV6-2 or TRBV6-3 with TRBJ2-1; the D gene is possibly TRBD1 (6 bases). In germline, CDR1 is MNHEY, CDR2 SVGEGT. The CDR3 length is 13 residues. V was clipped by 6 bases and J by 5 bases, with 11 bases between them. For the CDR3, the DNA is TGTGCCAGCAGCCCGAGGGGGAACAATGAGCAGTTCTTC. Protein product: CASSPRGNNEQFF.

This clone was seen only a few times. The chain is built from TRBV5-6 and TRBJ1-2; D is ambiguous. The CDR3 length is 15 residues. Germline V CDR1 and CDR2: SGHDT, YYEEEE. V lost 4 bases to trimming and J lost 4 bases, with 17 bases between them. As DNA, the CDR3 is TGTGCCAGCAGCCCGGTGGGTGGAGCCGGCTATGGCTACACCTTC. Encoded protein: CASSPVGGAGYGYTF.

V and J are TRBV6-1 and TRBJ1-2, with 8 bases lining up with TRBD1. From germline, CDR1 is MNHNS and CDR2 SASEGT. V dropped 2 bases and J dropped 5; count of bases not matched to a gene: 7. This CDR3 contains 15 residues. The CDR3: CASSELFGQGYGYTF. DNA of the CDR3: TGTGCCAGCAGTGAATTATTTGGACAGGGATATGGCTACACCTTC.

In DNA form, the CDR3 reads TGTGCCAGCAGCGCACGCAGGGGGTCCACAGATACGCAGTATTTT. Protein product: CASSARRGSTDTQYF. The chain carries TRBV9 and TRBJ2-3; 7 bases match TRBD1. Trimming cost V 3 bases and J 2 bases; bases outside gene matches: 6. The germline CDR1 and CDR2 sequences are SGDLS and YYNGEE. The CDR3 spans 15 residues.

V gene TRBV7-3 combines with J gene TRBJ2-7; 7 bases match TRBD2. The CDR3 runs to 15 residues. Unmatched junction bases numbered 6, after V lost 2 bases and J lost 2 bases. Germline CDR1 is SGHTA and CDR2 is FQGTGA. CDR3 amino acids: CASSLGGGGTYEQYF. The CDR3 DNA sequence: TGTGCCAGCAGCTTAGGCGGGGGAGGCACCTACGAGCAGTACTTC.

This sequence joins TRBV19 and TRBJ1-6; D remains ambiguous. The CDR3 has 15 amino acids. Trimming cost V 0 bases and J 6 bases, with 9 bases left between them. Germline loops: CDR1 LNHDA, CDR2 SQIVND (reference sequence). The CDR3 spells CASSIDGGGNSPLHF. CDR3 DNA sequence: TGTGCCAGTAGTATAGATGGTGGAGGTAATTCACCCCTCCACTTT.

This clone was seen more than once but under ten times. The chain couples TRBV5-1 to TRBJ1-4; 10 nucleotides line up with TRBD1. The V gene end was trimmed by 4 bases and the J gene end by 8 bases; junction bases not matched to a gene: 8. The CDR3 runs to 15 residues. Germline assignment: CDR1 SGHRS and CDR2 YFSETQ. The CDR3 protein is CASSGGQGLGEKLFF. In DNA, the CDR3 is TGCGCCAGCAGCGGGGGACAGGGGCTTGGAGAAAAACTGTTTTTT.

This clone has more than one count but fewer than ten. This chain uses TRBV5-1 with TRBJ1-6; 7 bases line up with TRBD1. Germline V CDR1 and CDR2: SGHRS, YFSETQ. The J segment lost 7 bases and the V segment lost 4 bases, leaving 11 bases of the junction unmatched. The CDR3 runs to 16 residues. The chain's CDR3 is CASSRGPGTANSPLHF. The CDR3, as DNA: TGCGCCAGCAGCCGGGGCCCCGGGACAGCCAATTCACCCCTCCACTTT.

The V gene is TRBV2, the J gene TRBJ2-5; 12 bases line up with TRBD2. V shed 6 bases, J shed 1 base, and the junction held 6 bases outside the gene matches. The germline V gene has CDR1 SNHLY and CDR2 FYNNEI. The CDR3 covers 16 residues. The CDR3 loop is CASSGLAGPIQETQYF. CDR3 sequence (DNA): TGTGCCAGCAGCGGACTAGCGGGGCCCATCCAAGAGACCCAGTACTTC.

The V gene is TRBV30, the J gene TRBJ1-2; D call uncertain. The length of the CDR3 is 13 residues. Germline V gene sequence: CDR1 GTSNPN, CDR2 SVGIG (reference sequence). V lost 3 bases, J lost 1 base, and 9 bases lay in between. The CDR3 sequence is CAWSPLNNYGYTF. The CDR3 DNA reads as TGTGCCTGGAGCCCTTTAAATAACTATGGCTACACCTTC.

The chain uses TRBV2 and TRBJ2-1; 10 bases are shared with TRBD2. J gave up 3 bases and V 7 bases, and 21 bases lay outside the gene matches. Germline V lookup: CDR1 SNHLY, CDR2 FYNNEI. The CDR3 has 20 residues. The CDR3 here is CASIPGELAGERSNYNEQFF. In DNA form, the CDR3 reads TGTGCCAGCATCCCCGGCGAGCTAGCGGGGGAGCGAAGCAACTACAATGAGCAGTTCTTC.